This T cell receptor beta chain was identified in a study of T cell changes during pregnancy in multiple sclerosis. The CDR3 is made up of 14 amino acids. CDR1 and CDR2 (germline): WSHSY, SAAADI. V lost 3 bases and J lost 5; bases outside the gene matches: 4. Sequenced by immunoSEQ multiplex PCR; TCRdb stores in-frame clones only, minus some. The sample includes approximately 32,000 clones, 85% to 90% of them seen just once. The sequencing used CD8+ T cells from peripheral blood mononuclear cells, collected in the second trimester of pregnancy. This TCR was sampled from a female donor with multiple sclerosis, enrolled in a pregnancy study. This chain connects TRBV10-2 to TRBJ1-2; 9 positions match TRBD1. This CDR3 is CASSDTGGAYGYTF. The CDR3 DNA sequence: TGCGCCAGCAGTGATACAGGGGGCGCTTATGGCTACACCTTC.